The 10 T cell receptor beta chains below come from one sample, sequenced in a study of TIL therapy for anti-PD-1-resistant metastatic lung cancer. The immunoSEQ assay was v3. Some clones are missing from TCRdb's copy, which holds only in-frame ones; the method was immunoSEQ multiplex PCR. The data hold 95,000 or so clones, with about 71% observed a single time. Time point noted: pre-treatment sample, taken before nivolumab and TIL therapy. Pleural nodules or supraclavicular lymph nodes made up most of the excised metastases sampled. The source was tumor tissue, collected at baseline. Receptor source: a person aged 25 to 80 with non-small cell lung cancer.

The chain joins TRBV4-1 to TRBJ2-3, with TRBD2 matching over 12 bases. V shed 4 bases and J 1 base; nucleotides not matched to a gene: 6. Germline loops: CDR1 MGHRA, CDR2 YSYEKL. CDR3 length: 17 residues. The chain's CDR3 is CASSRQTSGGRTDTQYF. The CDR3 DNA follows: TGCGCCAGCAGCCGCCAGACTAGCGGGGGCCGCACAGATACGCAGTATTTT.

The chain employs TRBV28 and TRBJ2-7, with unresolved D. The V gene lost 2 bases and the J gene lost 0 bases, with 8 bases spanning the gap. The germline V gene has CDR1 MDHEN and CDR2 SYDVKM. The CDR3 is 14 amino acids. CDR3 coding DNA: TGTGCCAGCAGTTTAAGCAGTTCCTCCTACGAGCAGTACTTC. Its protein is CASSLSSSSYEQYF. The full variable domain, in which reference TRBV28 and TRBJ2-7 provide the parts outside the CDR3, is DVKVTQSSRYLVKRTGEKVFLECVQDMDHENMFWYRQDPGLGLRLIYFSYDVKMKEKGDIPEGYSVSREKKERFSLILESASTNQTSMYLCASSLSSSSYEQYFGPGTRLTVT.

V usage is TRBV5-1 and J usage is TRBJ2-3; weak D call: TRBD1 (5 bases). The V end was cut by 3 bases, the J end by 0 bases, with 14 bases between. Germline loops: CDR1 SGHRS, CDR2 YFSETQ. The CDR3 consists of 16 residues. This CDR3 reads CASSSGDRSSTDTQYF. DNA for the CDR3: TGCGCCAGCAGCTCGGGCGACAGATCTAGCACAGATACGCAGTATTTT.

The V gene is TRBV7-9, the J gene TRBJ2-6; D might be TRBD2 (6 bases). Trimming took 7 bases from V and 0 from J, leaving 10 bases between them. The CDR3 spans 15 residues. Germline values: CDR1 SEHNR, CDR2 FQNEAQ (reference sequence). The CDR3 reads CASTGGSSGANVLTF. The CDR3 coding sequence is TGTGCCAGCACCGGGGGTTCCTCTGGGGCCAACGTCCTGACTTTC.

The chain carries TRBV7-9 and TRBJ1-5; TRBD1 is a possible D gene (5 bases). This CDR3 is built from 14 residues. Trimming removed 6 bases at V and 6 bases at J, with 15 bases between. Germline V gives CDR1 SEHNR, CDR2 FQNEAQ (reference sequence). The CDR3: CASSLPGGGQPQHF. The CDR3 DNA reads TGTGCCAGCAGTCTCCCCGGGGGAGGTCAGCCCCAGCATTTT.

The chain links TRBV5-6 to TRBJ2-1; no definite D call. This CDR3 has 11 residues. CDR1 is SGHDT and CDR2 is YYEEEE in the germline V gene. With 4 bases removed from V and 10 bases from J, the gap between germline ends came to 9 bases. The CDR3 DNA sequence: TGTGCCAGCAGCCGCCAAATGGAGCAGTTCTTC. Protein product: CASSRQMEQFF.

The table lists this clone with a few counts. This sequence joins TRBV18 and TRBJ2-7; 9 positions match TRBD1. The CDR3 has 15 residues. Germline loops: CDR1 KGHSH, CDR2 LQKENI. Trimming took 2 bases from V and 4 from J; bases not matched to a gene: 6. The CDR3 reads CASSPGGQGQYEQYF. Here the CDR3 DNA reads TGTGCCAGCTCACCAGGGGGACAGGGTCAATACGAGCAGTACTTC.

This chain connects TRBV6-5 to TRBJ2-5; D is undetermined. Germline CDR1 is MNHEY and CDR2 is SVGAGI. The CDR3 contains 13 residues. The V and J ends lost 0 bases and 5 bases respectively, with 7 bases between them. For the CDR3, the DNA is TGTGCCAGCAGTTACTCAGCCGGGGAGACCCAGTACTTC. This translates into CASSYSAGETQYF.

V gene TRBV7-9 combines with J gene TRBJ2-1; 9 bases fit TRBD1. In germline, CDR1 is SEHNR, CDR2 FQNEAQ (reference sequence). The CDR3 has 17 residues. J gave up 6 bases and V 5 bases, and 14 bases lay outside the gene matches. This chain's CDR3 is CASSPGSGTGYRNEQFF. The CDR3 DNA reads TGTGCCAGCAGCCCAGGCTCCGGGACAGGGTATCGCAATGAGCAGTTCTTC.

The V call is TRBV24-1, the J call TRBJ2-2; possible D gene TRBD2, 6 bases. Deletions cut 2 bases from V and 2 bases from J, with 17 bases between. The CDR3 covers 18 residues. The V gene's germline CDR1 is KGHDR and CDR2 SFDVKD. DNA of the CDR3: TGTGCCACCAGTGATTCCCTTACGGCGGGGTTAAACACCGGGGAGCTGTTTTTT. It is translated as CATSDSLTAGLNTGELFF.